A selection of T cell receptor beta chains follows, all from one sample in a study of cytomegalovirus exposure and HLA in healthy donors. The assay was immunoSEQ multiplex PCR, and TCRdb's table has in-frame clones only and misses some. The table records some 130,000 clones, 75% to 85% of them present only once. The sequencing sample was made of PBMCs. The receptor source for this set is a male donor in good health and CMV-seronegative. Both conserved end residues are part of each CDR3. D genes are given only for firm matches. Size tells how often a clone was seen (once, few, many) or the class of an expanded clone, and some rows leave it out.

>TRBJ2-5|-|TRBV18|-
TGTGCCAGCTCACCACCGGCCGACAAAGAGACCCAGTACTTC
CASSPPADKETQYF
>TRBJ1-5|-|TRBV28|TRBD1
TGTGCCAGCAGTTTCCAGGGGGCTGGCAATCAGCCCCAGCATTTT
CASSFQGAGNQPQHF
>TRBJ1-1|-|TRBV28|-
TGTGCCAGCAGTTCCCGACAGGAAGCTTTCTTT
CASSSRQEAFF
>TRBJ1-1|few|TRBV5-6|-
TGTGCCAGCAGCTTGGGGAGACAGGCCTCCTTTAACATGAACACTGAAGCTTTCTTT
CASSLGRQASFNMNTEAFF
>TRBJ2-1|-|TRBV11-3|-
TGTGCCAGCAGCTTAGATGTGGAGGGGGGGCGCAATGAGCAGTTCTTC
CASSLDVEGGRNEQFF
>TRBJ2-4|-|TRBV28|-
TGTGCCAGCAGTACCCTCCTACAGGGTCTTCCCTTGCGAGCCAAAAACATTCAGTACTTC
CASSTLLQGLPLRAKNIQYF
>TRBJ1-1|few|TRBV6-5|-
TGTGCCAGCAGTGCTTCAGGATCCACTGAAGCTTTCTTT
CASSASGSTEAFF
>TRBJ2-1|-|TRBV7-6|TRBD2
TGTGCCAGCAGCCCTAGCGGGGGGAGCTCCTACAATGAGCAGTTCTTC
CASSPSGGSSYNEQFF
>TRBJ2-1|-|TRBV7-7|-
TGTGCCAGCAGCTTAGGGCAGGGGACCTACAATGAGCAGTTCTTC
CASSLGQGTYNEQFF
>TRBJ1-1|-|TRBV6-5|-
TGTGCCACCAGACGAGTGAACACTGAAGCTTTCTTT
CATRRVNTEAFF
>TRBJ2-4|-|TRBV7-9|TRBD1
TGTGCCAGCAGCTTACCTAAAGGGACAGGAGCCAAAAACATTCAGTACTTC
CASSLPKGTGAKNIQYF
>TRBJ1-1|-|TRBV10-1|-
TGCGCCAGCAGTGAGGGAGGGTATACTGAAGCTTTCTTT
CASSEGGYTEAFF
>TRBJ2-1|-|TRBV9|-
TGTGCCAGCAGCCTGGGGCGCGATTTTTTTAATGAGCAGTTCTTC
CASSLGRDFFNEQFF
>TRBJ1-4|-|TRBV27|TRBD1
TGTGCCAGCAGTGTTCAGGGGGAGATTGAAAAACTGTTTTTT
CASSVQGEIEKLFF
>TRBJ1-2|-|TRBV6-5|TRBD1
TGTGCCAGCAGGCCAGGGGGCCACTATGGCTACACCTTC
CASRPGGHYGYTF
>TRBJ2-2|-|TRBV10-1|-
TGCGCCAGCAGTACGGGGAACGCGAACACCGGGGAGCTGTTTTTT
CASSTGNANTGELFF
>TRBJ1-1|-|TRBV7-8|TRBD1
TGTGCCAGCAGTCAGGGGGGACCGAAAAATGAAGCTTTCTTT
CASSQGGPKNEAFF
>TRBJ1-4|-|TRBV11-2|-
TGTGCCAGCAGCTTATGGGCAGGGCGCAGGGGAGCGAATGAAAAACTGTTTTTT
CASSLWAGRRGANEKLFF
>TRBJ1-1|-|TRBV5-6|-
TGTGCCAGCAGCTTGGAGAGCAGGAGGGACACTGAAGCTTTCTTT
CASSLESRRDTEAFF
>TRBJ2-7|-|TRBV30|-
TGTGCCTGGAGTGTAGGAGGGAGCTCCTACGAGCAGTACTTC
CAWSVGGSSYEQYF
>TRBJ2-3|once|TRBV10-1|-
TGCGCCAGCAGTGACCGGGGATTCACAGATACGCAGTATTTT
CASSDRGFTDTQYF
>TRBJ2-7|once|TRBV2|-
TGTGCCAGCTTGCAAGGGGGTAGTTACGAGCAGTACTTC
CASLQGGSYEQYF